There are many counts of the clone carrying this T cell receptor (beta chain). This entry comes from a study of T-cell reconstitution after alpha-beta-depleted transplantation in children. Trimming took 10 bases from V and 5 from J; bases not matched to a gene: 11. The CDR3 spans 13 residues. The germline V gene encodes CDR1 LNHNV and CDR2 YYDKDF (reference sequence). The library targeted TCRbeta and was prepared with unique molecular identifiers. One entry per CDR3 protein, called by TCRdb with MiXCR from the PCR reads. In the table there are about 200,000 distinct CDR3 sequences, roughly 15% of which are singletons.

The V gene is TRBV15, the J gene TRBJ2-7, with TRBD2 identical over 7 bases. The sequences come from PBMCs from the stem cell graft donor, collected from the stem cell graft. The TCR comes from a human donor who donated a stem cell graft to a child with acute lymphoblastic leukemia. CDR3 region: CASRELGGHEQYF. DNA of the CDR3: TGTGCCAGCAGAGAGTTGGGAGGGCACGAGCAGTACTTC. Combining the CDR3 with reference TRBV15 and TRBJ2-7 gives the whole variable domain DAMVIQNPRYQVTQFGKPVTLSCSQTLNHNVMYWYQQKSSQAPKLLFHYYDKDFNNEADTPDNFQSRRPNTSFCFLDIRSPGLGDTAMYLCASRELGGHEQYFGPGTRLTVT.